One sample yielded the 2 T cell receptor beta chains listed below, sequenced in a study of technical replicates of blood from four donors. Measured with immunoSEQ multiplex PCR; TCRdb has only the in-frame clones, and not every one. Found here are tens of thousands of clones, about 90% of them singletons; the top ten hold under 0.5%. Sequences were obtained from T cells isolated from PBMCs. These receptors originate from a human donor in good health. Some clones in this sample may be carry-over from other donors' samples.

The chain combines TRBV7-8 with TRBJ2-1; maybe TRBD1 (5 bases). Trimming shortened V by 1 base and J by 9 bases, and 10 bases separated the two germline ends. This CDR3 spans 13 amino acids. Looked up from germline, CDR1 is SGHVS and CDR2 is FQNEAQ. The CDR3 sequence is CASSLVQVIEQFF. CDR3 DNA: TGTGCCAGCAGCTTAGTACAGGTAATTGAGCAGTTCTTC.

The chain joins TRBV30 to TRBJ2-1; D is unresolved. Germline-derived CDR1 and CDR2 are GTSNPN and SVGIG (reference sequence). CDR3 length: 11 residues. Trimming cost V 2 bases and J 5 bases, with 4 bases left between them. In DNA, the CDR3 is TGTGCCTGGAGTCTAAACAATGAGCAGTTCTTC. This translates into CAWSLNNEQFF. The variable domain in full, completed from reference TRBV30 and TRBJ2-1, reads SQTIHQWPATLVQPVGSPLSLECTVEGTSNPNLYWYRQAAGRGLQLLFYSVGIGQISSEVPQNLSASRPQDRQFILSSKKLLLSDSGFYLCAWSLNNEQFFGPGTRLTVL.